This T cell receptor (beta chain) was recorded in a study of cytomegalovirus exposure and HLA in healthy donors. At the level of the study: A prior analysis found 90 million to 120 million unique TCR beta sequences from roughly 180 million T cells.

Findings and limits, study-wide: In a later analysis, TCR beta V- and J-gene trimming was associated with a missense DCLRE1C variant.

This cohort consisted of healthy bone marrow donors. PCR involved 60 Vbeta and 13 Jbeta primers. Sequenced by immunoSEQ multiplex PCR; TCRdb stores in-frame clones only, minus some. The sample totals 87,000 or so clones. In regard to this clone: No antigen is known for it.

With 8 bases clipped from V and 3 bases from J, the junction kept 6 bases outside the gene matches. From germline, CDR1 is SEHNR and CDR2 FQNEAQ (reference sequence). This CDR3 has 14 residues. The sequencing sample was made of PBMCs. The TCR was taken from a man aged 50-59 years in good health and CMV-seropositive. The chain joins TRBV7-9 to TRBJ2-1, with 8 bases lining up with TRBD1. CDR3: CASLTGASYNEQFF. The CDR3 DNA sequence: TGTGCCAGCCTGACAGGGGCCAGCTACAATGAGCAGTTCTTC.